The T cell receptor beta chain described here comes from a study of blood T cell repertoires in COVID-19. Study information: Sample material is recorded as cDNA or gDNA derived from T cells, B-cell-depleted T cells, or PBMCs.

Authors' methods: It was from reference gene primer amplification that nucleated cell counts were estimated. The repertoire was sequenced with immunoSEQ multiplex PCR; TCRdb's copy has only in-frame clones and lacks some. V and J calls and clone size come straight from that table; D and trimming were deduced from the DNA. In the table there are a few hundred thousand clones, 65% to 90% of which are singletons. The sequenced sample was peripheral blood. This receptor was obtained from a human donor in a cohort sampled during active COVID-19.

CDR3 region: CASSFSTGPPETQYF. CDR3 coding DNA: TGCGCCAGCAGCTTCTCGACAGGGCCCCCGGAGACCCAGTACTTC. The rearrangement uses TRBV5-1 and TRBJ2-5; 7 bases map to TRBD1. J was trimmed by 5 bases and V by 2 bases; bases with no gene match: 9. The CDR3 covers 15 residues. CDR1 SGHRS and CDR2 YFSETQ come from the germline V gene.